Below are 7 T cell receptor beta chains sequenced from a single sample in a study of blood T cell repertoires in COVID-19. Repertoires were generated with immunoSEQ multiplex PCR, while TCRdb's copy carries only in-frame clones and drops some. The repertoire consists of hundreds of thousands of clones, with 82% occurring once and the leading ten covering 4.5% to 6%. The material sequenced was peripheral blood. The receptors shown here come from a woman aged 80 or older with active or convalescent COVID-19.

Turning to this clone: One junction end disagrees with the germline gene, perhaps due to a read error. V and J are TRBV19 and TRBJ2-7; D unclear. The CDR3 runs to 13 residues. Germline lookup yields CDR1 LNHDA and CDR2 SQIVND (reference sequence). The CDR3 sequence: CATLDLNSYKQYF. For the CDR3, the DNA is TGTGCCACCTTAGACTTGAACTCCTACAAGCAGTACTTC.

CDR3 residues: CASSSGTGGSTEAFF. The CDR3 region has the DNA TGCGCCAGCAGCTCCGGGACAGGGGGCTCGACTGAAGCTTTCTTT. The chain uses TRBV5-1 and TRBJ1-1; 12 bases are shared with TRBD1. This CDR3 comprises 15 residues. From germline, CDR1 is SGHRS and CDR2 YFSETQ. J was trimmed by 5 bases and V by 3 bases; bases with no gene match: 5.

In its sample, this clone was seen a few times. The rearrangement joins TRBV2 to TRBJ1-5; 7 nucleotides align to TRBD1. CDR1 SNHLY and CDR2 FYNNEI come from the germline V gene. CDR3 length: 18 amino acids. Trimming at V came to 2 bases and at J to 5 bases, leaving 15 bases not matched to a gene. The CDR3 DNA reads as TGTGCCAGCAGTGAACTTTCGGAGGGGCAGGGGGTCGATCAGCCCCAGCATTTT. Amino acids: CASSELSEGQGVDQPQHF.

The J gene is TRBJ1-2, the V gene TRBV11-2, with a tentative D call TRBD1 (6 bases). The CDR3 contains 16 residues. The V end was cut by 0 bases, the J end by 3 bases, with 14 bases between. Per the germline V gene, CDR1 is SGHAT and CDR2 is FQNNGV. CDR3 residues: CASSLDRADSYYGYTF. In DNA, the CDR3 is TGTGCCAGCAGCTTAGACCGGGCGGACAGCTACTATGGCTACACCTTC. The full variable domain, its missing parts supplied by reference TRBV11-2 and TRBJ1-2, is EAGVAQSPRYKIIEKRQSVAFWCNPISGHATLYWYQQILGQGPKLLIQFQNNGVVDDSQLPKDRFSAERLKGVDSTLKIQPAKLEDSAVYLCASSLDRADSYYGYTFGSGTRLTVV.

This clone was seen once. The chain has TRBV5-1 and TRBJ2-3; 10 nucleotides agree with TRBD2. V trimming: 1 base; J trimming: 2 bases; junction bases outside the gene matches: 1. Germline CDR1 reads SGHRS; CDR2 reads YFSETQ. CDR3 length: 15 residues. In DNA form, the CDR3 reads TGCGCCAGCAGCTTGACTAGCGGGACCACAGATACGCAGTATTTT. Translating it yields CASSLTSGTTDTQYF.

The chain joins TRBV30 to TRBJ2-3, with 8 bases lining up with TRBD2. Germline CDR1 and CDR2: GTSNPN and SVGIG (reference sequence). With 4 bases clipped from V and 4 bases from J, the junction kept 4 bases outside the gene matches. The CDR3 consists of 13 residues. Here the CDR3 reads CAWNPGGADTQYF. The CDR3 region has the DNA TGTGCCTGGAACCCGGGGGGGGCAGATACGCAGTATTTT.

The CDR3 DNA reads TGCGCCAGCACCTTCCAAGCGGGGTCCTACGAGCAGTACTTC. The encoded protein is CASTFQAGSYEQYF. V and J are TRBV5-1 and TRBJ2-7, with 7 bases fitting TRBD2. CDR1 and CDR2 (germline): SGHRS, YFSETQ. The V segment lost 6 bases and the J segment 1 base; nucleotides outside the gene matches: 7. The CDR3 runs 14 residues.